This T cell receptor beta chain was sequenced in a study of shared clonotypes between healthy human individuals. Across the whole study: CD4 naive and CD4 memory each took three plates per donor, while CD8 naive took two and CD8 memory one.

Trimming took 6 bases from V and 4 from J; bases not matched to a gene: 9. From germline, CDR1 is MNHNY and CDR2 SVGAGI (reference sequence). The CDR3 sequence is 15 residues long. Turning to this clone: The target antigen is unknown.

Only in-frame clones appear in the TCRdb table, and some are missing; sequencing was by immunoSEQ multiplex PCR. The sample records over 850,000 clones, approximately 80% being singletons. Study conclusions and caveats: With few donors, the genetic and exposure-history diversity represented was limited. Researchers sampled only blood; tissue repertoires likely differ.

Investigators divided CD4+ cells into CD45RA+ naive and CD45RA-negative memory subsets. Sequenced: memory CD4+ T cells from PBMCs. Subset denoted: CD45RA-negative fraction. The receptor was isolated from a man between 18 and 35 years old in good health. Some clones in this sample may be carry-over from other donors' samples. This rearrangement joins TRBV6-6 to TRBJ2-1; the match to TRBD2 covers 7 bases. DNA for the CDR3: TGTGCCAGCAGCCCTCAGGGAGGGATTTACAATGAGCAGTTCTTC. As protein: CASSPQGGIYNEQFF.